The 26 T cell receptor beta chains below all came from one sample that was sequenced in a study of cytomegalovirus exposure and HLA in healthy donors. The PCR had 60 Vbeta and 13 Jbeta primers. The assay was immunoSEQ multiplex PCR, and TCRdb's table has in-frame clones only and misses some. The sample has approximately 100,000 clones; around two thirds are singletons. Sequences were obtained from PBMCs. The receptors derive from a man between 25 and 39 years old in good health and CMV-seropositive.

This clone came up once. V is TRBV7-8 and J is TRBJ2-1; unclear D gene. The CDR3 contains 15 residues. Germline V lookup: CDR1 SGHVS, CDR2 FQNEAQ. Trimming shortened V by 5 bases and J by 4 bases, and 15 bases separated the two germline ends. CDR3: CASSVPPVTYNEQFF. The CDR3 DNA reads as TGTGCCAGCAGCGTCCCGCCGGTGACTTACAATGAGCAGTTCTTC.

The chain has TRBV11-2 and TRBJ2-6; 8 bases are shared with TRBD1. The CDR3 spans 18 residues. J was trimmed by 2 bases and V by 4 bases; bases with no gene match: 10. CDR1 SGHAT and CDR2 FQNNGV come from the germline V gene. The DNA for the CDR3 is TGTGCCAGCAGCTCGCCGGGACAGGATTCCCCTGGGGCCAACGTCCTGACTTTC. As protein: CASSSPGQDSPGANVLTF.

The genes are TRBV29-1 and TRBJ2-5; 9 positions agree with TRBD1. The J call may be wrong; the DNA end is better matched by TRBJ2-7. Per germline, CDR1 SQVTM and CDR2 ANQGSEA. CDR3 size: 13 residues. The CDR3 loop is CSVEAGQGDEQYF. The CDR3 bases are TGCAGCGTTGAAGCGGGACAGGGAGACGAGCAGTACTTC.

J is TRBJ1-2 and V is TRBV13; a possible D gene is TRBD1 (5 bases). CDR3 length: 17 residues. V gave up 4 bases and J gave up 2 bases, with 20 bases separating them. Per the germline V gene, CDR1 is PRHDT and CDR2 is FYEKMQ (reference sequence). Written as DNA, the CDR3 is TGTGCCAGCAGCTCCAAGACACAGGTGATAAACAACTATGGCTACACCTTC. Amino acids: CASSSKTQVINNYGYTF.

This clone came up a few times. This chain connects TRBV13 to TRBJ2-5; maybe TRBD2 (7 bases). CDR1 PRHDT and CDR2 FYEKMQ come from the germline V gene (reference sequence). The CDR3 totals 15 residues. Trimming shortened V by 5 bases and J by 4 bases, and 17 bases separated the two germline ends. CDR3 protein: CASSLRGTPGETQYF. The CDR3, as DNA: TGTGCCAGCAGCCTGCGGGGGACACCGGGAGAGACCCAGTACTTC.

The rearrangement uses TRBV9 and TRBJ1-2; perhaps TRBD1 as D (5 bases). V was cut by 1 base and J by 8 bases, with 9 bases left in between. The CDR3 consists of 12 residues. The germline V gene encodes CDR1 SGDLS and CDR2 YYNGEE. CDR3 in amino acids: CASSVPGLGYTF. CDR3 nucleotide sequence: TGTGCCAGCAGCGTACCAGGGTTAGGCTACACCTTC.

The rearrangement joins TRBV2 to TRBJ1-1; the D gene is possibly TRBD1 (6 bases). The V end lost 7 bases, the J end lost 6 bases, and 9 bases lay between the germline ends. Per germline, CDR1 SNHLY and CDR2 FYNNEI. The length of the CDR3 is 11 residues. CDR3 DNA: TGTGCCAGCAACAGGGCGTCTGAAGCTTTCTTT. This translates into CASNRASEAFF.

The chain joins TRBV2 to TRBJ1-2; TRBD1 matches at 11 bases. CDR3 length: 14 residues. The V gene end was trimmed by 6 bases and the J gene end by 8 bases; junction bases not matched to a gene: 8. Germline V lookup: CDR1 SNHLY, CDR2 FYNNEI. The CDR3 nucleotides are TGTGCCAGCAGACCAGGACAGGGGGCGCGAGGCTACACCTTC. This translates into CASRPGQGARGYTF.

There are a few counts of this clone. This sequence joins TRBV14 and TRBJ2-3; TRBD1 matches at 9 bases. V trimming: 5 bases; J trimming: 1 base; junction bases outside the gene matches: 4. This CDR3 spans 15 amino acids. CDR1 SGHDN and CDR2 FVKESK come from the germline V gene. The CDR3 region is CASSDRDRGTDTQYF. CDR3 DNA sequence: TGTGCCAGCAGCGACCGGGACAGGGGCACAGATACGCAGTATTTT.

V and J are TRBV6-6 and TRBJ1-2; D might be TRBD1 (5 bases). This CDR3 comprises 14 residues. Trimming took off 6 bases at V and 4 bases at J, with 15 bases between the two ends. CDR1 is MNHNY, CDR2 SVGAGI, per germline (reference sequence). The DNA for the CDR3 is TGTGCCAGCAGACCAAATGGGGCTAGCTATGGCTACACCTTC. Its protein product is CASRPNGASYGYTF.

This clone turned up a few times. The gene calls are TRBV19 and TRBJ2-7, with 9 bases identical to TRBD1. CDR3 length equals 14 residues. Losses at the gene ends were 6 bases for V and 5 bases for J; bases not matched to a gene: 8. Germline V lookup: CDR1 LNHDA, CDR2 SQIVND (reference sequence). The CDR3, as DNA: TGTGCCAGTAGGGTACAGGGGGCAGACGACGAGCAGTACTTC. Encoded protein: CASRVQGADDEQYF.

This clone has just a few counts. This chain links TRBV11-3 with TRBJ1-1; D remains ambiguous. With 5 bases removed from V and 0 bases from J, the gap between germline ends came to 13 bases. The CDR3 has 15 amino acids. Germline V gives CDR1 SGHNT, CDR2 YENEEA. In DNA, the CDR3 is TGTGCCAGCAGCCCCCCATTAGTACTGAACACTGAAGCTTTCTTT. Translation gives CASSPPLVLNTEAFF.

This chain connects TRBV18 to TRBJ2-7, with TRBD1 matching 9 bases. V gave up 6 bases and J gave up 6 bases; unmatched junction bases: 6. The germline gives CDR1 KGHSH, CDR2 LQKENI. The length of the CDR3 is 13 residues. CDR3 DNA: TGTGCCAGCTCCGGGACAGGGACTTTCGAGCAGTACTTC. Its protein is CASSGTGTFEQYF. The variable domain in full, with the rest retrieved from reference TRBV18 and TRBJ2-7, is NAGVMQNPRHLVRRRGQEARLRCSPMKGHSHVYWYRQLPEEGLKFMVYLQKENIIDESGMPKERFSAEFPKEGPSILRIQQVVRGDSAAYFCASSGTGTFEQYFGPGTRLTVT.

The rearrangement joins TRBV21-1 to TRBJ2-7; TRBD1 was called by the table and not checked on the DNA. TRBV21-1 is given as a pseudogene. This CDR3 is 15 amino acids long. Written as DNA, the CDR3 is TGTGCCAGCAGCCCGCTTGGACAGGGGAAATACGAGCAGTACTTC. Its protein product is CASSPLGQGKYEQYF.

This chain connects TRBV5-1 to TRBJ2-5, with D possibly TRBD1 on 6 matching bases. The tail of the sequence fits TRBJ2-7 better, so the J call may be wrong. This CDR3 has 12 residues. The germline CDR1 and CDR2 sequences are SGHRS and YFSETQ. CDR3 protein: CASSSNRDEQYF. Written as DNA, the CDR3 is TGCGCCAGCAGTTCCAACAGGGACGAGCAGTACTTC.

V gene TRBV9 combines with J gene TRBJ1-2; 7 bases align to TRBD1. Trimming removed 4 bases from V and 8 bases from J; junction bases left unmatched: 11. Per germline, CDR1 SGDLS and CDR2 YYNGEE. The CDR3 spans 14 residues. The CDR3 loop reads CASSPSGQPGGYTF. The CDR3 nucleotides read TGTGCCAGCAGCCCCTCGGGACAGCCTGGGGGCTACACCTTC.

This clone was observed once. This rearrangement joins TRBV4-2 to TRBJ2-5; TRBD2 is a possible D gene (5 bases). Trimming pared 1 base from V and 5 bases from J, leaving 11 bases between. The germline V gene encodes CDR1 LGHNA and CDR2 YNFKEQ. The CDR3 is 14 amino acids. The CDR3 DNA is TGTGCCAGCAGCCAAGGGGCCTCGGGGGAGACCCAGTACTTC. Translated: CASSQGASGETQYF.

The chain is built from TRBV27 and TRBJ2-3, with a weak D call TRBD1 (5 bases). V was pared by 3 bases and J by 4 bases, with 11 bases between. This CDR3 spans 14 amino acids. Germline V gives CDR1 MNHEY, CDR2 SMNVEV (reference sequence). The CDR3 reads CASSFGASADTQYF. The DNA for the CDR3 is TGTGCCAGCAGTTTTGGGGCCTCCGCAGATACGCAGTATTTT.

This clone was seen only once. The V gene is TRBV7-6, the J gene TRBJ2-1, with a weak D call TRBD1 (5 bases). CDR1 is SGHVS and CDR2 is FNYEAQ in the germline V gene. V was shortened by 0 bases and J by 1 base, with 7 bases between the two germline ends. The CDR3 has 15 amino acids. DNA for the CDR3: TGTGCCAGCAGCTTAGCGACAGCGTCCTACAATGAGCAGTTCTTC. This codes for CASSLATASYNEQFF.

In this sample, this clone turned up a few times. The CDR3 sequence is CASSAGLAGKSSYEQYF. CDR3 coding DNA: TGTGCCAGCAGCGCCGGACTAGCGGGGAAAAGCTCCTACGAGCAGTACTTC. The chain combines TRBV9 with TRBJ2-7; 12 nucleotides align to TRBD2. CDR1 is SGDLS and CDR2 is YYNGEE in the germline V gene. This CDR3 is 17 amino acids long. V trimming: 3 bases; J trimming: 0 bases; junction bases outside the gene matches: 7.

The CDR3 nucleotides read TGTGCCTGGAGTGGAGAGGGCATCATGAACACTGAAGCTTTCTTT. Translating gives CAWSGEGIMNTEAFF. This rearrangement joins TRBV30 to TRBJ1-1; D is uncertain. Germline CDR1 and CDR2: GTSNPN and SVGIG (reference sequence). The V end lost 1 base, the J end lost 0 bases, and 12 bases lay between the germline ends. The CDR3 sequence is 15 residues long.

The rearrangement links TRBV6-5 to TRBJ1-4, with TRBD1 matching over 8 bases. With V trimmed by 0 bases and J by 4 bases, 1 base remained unmatched. This CDR3 is 15 amino acids long. CDR1 is MNHEY, CDR2 SVGAGI, per germline. CDR3 nucleotides: TGTGCCAGCAGTTACTCACAGGGGGTTAATGAAAAACTGTTTTTT. Its protein product is CASSYSQGVNEKLFF.

CDR3 region: CASSDERSETQYF. The CDR3 DNA is TGTGCCAGCAGTGATGAGCGTTCAGAGACCCAGTACTTC. This chain connects TRBV2 to TRBJ2-5; D gene ambiguous. CDR3 length: 13 amino acids. Germline loops: CDR1 SNHLY, CDR2 FYNNEI. V lost 3 bases to trimming and J lost 4 bases, with 9 bases between them. Drawing the rest from reference TRBV2 and TRBJ2-5, the complete variable domain is EPEVTQTPSHQVTQMGQEVILRCVPISNHLYFYWYRQILGQKVEFLVSFYNNEISEKSEIFDDQFSVERPDGSNFTLKIRSTKLEDSAMYFCASSDERSETQYFGPGTRLLVL.

This clone appeared a few times. V usage is TRBV7-2 and J usage is TRBJ2-3; 10 bases align to TRBD2. V lost 4 bases, J lost 3 bases, and 4 bases stayed unmatched. CDR3 length equals 15 residues. The germline V gene has CDR1 SGHTA and CDR2 FQGNSA. In DNA, the CDR3 is TGTGCCAGCAGCTGGCTAGCGGGGGTAACAGATACGCAGTATTTT. Protein product: CASSWLAGVTDTQYF. Based on the CDR3 plus reference TRBV7-2 and TRBJ2-3, the full variable domain is GAGVSQSPSNKVTEKGKDVELRCDPISGHTALYWYRQSLGQGLEFLIYFQGNSAPDKSGLPSDRFSAERTGGSVSTLTIQRTQQEDSAVYLCASSWLAGVTDTQYFGPGTRLTVL.

J is TRBJ2-1 and V is TRBV5-1, with TRBD2 matching 12 bases. Trimming cost V 3 bases and J 2 bases; bases outside gene matches: 0. The CDR3 totals 15 residues. Germline V gene data show CDR1 as SGHRS and CDR2 as YFSETQ. CDR3 sequence (DNA): TGCGCCAGCAGCTCTAGCGGGGGGGCCTACAATGAGCAGTTCTTC. Its protein is CASSSSGGAYNEQFF.

The V call is TRBV4-2, the J call TRBJ2-7, with D unresolved. Trimming left V 0 bases short and J 7 bases short, with 7 bases between. CDR3 size: 12 residues. Germline-derived CDR1 and CDR2 are LGHNA and YNFKEQ. The CDR3 protein is CASSQEVGEQYF. CDR3 bases: TGTGCCAGCAGCCAAGAGGTCGGGGAGCAGTACTTC.